These 3 T cell receptor beta chains were sequenced from one sample in a study of T cell repertoires in cytomegalovirus infection (dated by TCRdb to the late 2010s). No antigen has been assigned to these receptors. Instrument used: Illumina HiSeq 1500. In-frame beta chains were kept once TCRdb had trimmed the public reads at Q25 with fastp and called clones with MiXCR. One record per CDR3 amino acid sequence lists the most common genes and DNA. The sample table shows some 320,000 distinct CDR3 sequences, and 29% are seen once. The ten largest account for about 20% of the sample. The sample's treatment or condition label, decoded: in vitro stimulation with specific CMV peptide epitopes to enrich CMV-specific T cells. Source: cultured PBMCs, taken from culture after CMV antigen stimulation. All receptors come from a human donor in good health (CMV status not recorded). Some clones in this sample may be carry-over from other donors' samples.

V usage is TRBV6-5 and J usage is TRBJ2-1; D is possibly TRBD1 (7 bases). The V end was cut by 6 bases, the J end by 8 bases, with 14 bases between. CDR3 length: 13 residues. Germline-derived CDR1 and CDR2 are MNHEY and SVGAGI. CDR3: CASRGGGSDEQFF. The CDR3 DNA is TGTGCCAGCAGAGGAGGGGGCAGCGATGAGCAGTTCTTC.

The chain is built from TRBV19 and TRBJ2-2; D may be TRBD1 (6 bases). Trimming pared 10 bases from V and 6 bases from J, leaving 18 bases between. The CDR3 is 14 amino acids. Germline CDR1 LNHDA, CDR2 SQIVND (reference sequence). CDR3 loop: CATGWQGMAGELFF. CDR3 nucleotides: TGTGCCACCGGGTGGCAGGGGATGGCCGGGGAGCTGTTTTTT.

This clonotype was counted only a few times. This sequence joins TRBV6-1 and TRBJ1-6; D is ambiguous. Germline CDR1 is MNHNS and CDR2 is SASEGT. The V and J ends lost 5 bases and 7 bases respectively, with 9 bases between them. This CDR3 region has 13 residues. As DNA, the CDR3 is TGTGCCAGCAGTCCGGAGTCCAATTCACCCCTCCACTTT. Translation: CASSPESNSPLHF.